The 22 T cell receptor beta chains presented below share a single source sample, sequenced in a study of blood T cell repertoires in COVID-19. Using immunoSEQ multiplex PCR, the repertoire was profiled, and TCRdb retains in-frame clones only, with some absent. The table lists 140,000 to 150,000 clones, around 84% of them singletons. The sample comprised peripheral blood. Every receptor here comes from a human donor with acute or convalescent COVID-19. The donor label of this sample is uncertain.

The gene calls are TRBV28 and TRBJ2-1; D is unresolved. The CDR3 totals 15 residues. Trimming left V 7 bases short and J 3 bases short, with 16 bases between. Germline V gene data show CDR1 as MDHEN and CDR2 as SYDVKM. In DNA form, the CDR3 reads TGTGCCAGCACCGTTTCCATAGTGGTCTACAATGAGCAGTTCTTC. Its translation is CASTVSIVVYNEQFF.

The rearrangement uses TRBV11-2 and TRBJ1-2; possibly TRBD1 for D (6 bases). Trimming left V 5 bases short and J 4 bases short, with 20 bases between. This CDR3 is built from 16 residues. CDR1 is SGHAT and CDR2 is FQNNGV in the germline V gene. Here the CDR3 reads CASSTVHGTSPYGYTF. The CDR3, as DNA: TGTGCCAGCAGCACTGTCCACGGGACATCACCCTATGGCTACACCTTC.

The V and J genes are TRBV7-2 and TRBJ2-3, with D perhaps TRBD1 (6 bases). V was pared by 1 base and J by 3 bases, with 11 bases between. CDR1 and CDR2 from the germline V gene are SGHTA and FQGNSA. CDR3 size: 15 residues. The CDR3 loop is CASSLVGQGTDTQYF. The CDR3 DNA sequence: TGTGCCAGCAGCTTAGTCGGGCAGGGGACAGATACGCAGTATTTT.

The chain carries TRBV4-1 and TRBJ2-1; 10 nucleotides agree with TRBD1. In germline, CDR1 is MGHRA, CDR2 YSYEKL. The CDR3 sequence is 16 residues long. J was trimmed by 9 bases and V by 0 bases; bases with no gene match: 8. DNA of the CDR3: TGCGCCAGCAGCCAAGATTTGCGACAGGGGGCGAGTGAGCAGTTCTTC. This translates into CASSQDLRQGASEQFF.

The sample holds one count of this clone. This CDR3 is CASSRGQSNTEAFF. CDR3 in DNA: TGTGCCAGCTCACGAGGACAGTCGAACACTGAAGCTTTCTTT. The chain joins TRBV18 to TRBJ1-1; D may be TRBD1 (6 bases). Trimming shortened V by 4 bases and J by 1 base, and 10 bases separated the two germline ends. The CDR3 consists of 14 residues. Germline lookup yields CDR1 KGHSH and CDR2 LQKENI.

The table lists this clone with a few counts. DNA for the CDR3: TGTGCCAGCAGCAGGGACAGCTATGGCTACACCTTC. Protein product: CASSRDSYGYTF. The chain has TRBV7-9 and TRBJ1-2; 7 bases match TRBD1. The CDR3 consists of 12 residues. V dropped 5 bases and J dropped 4; count of bases not matched to a gene: 1. Germline V gene lookup returns CDR1 SEHNR and CDR2 FQNEAQ (reference sequence).

This clone has a handful of counts. This chain joins TRBV19 and TRBJ1-3; D ambiguous. The germline V and J ends were trimmed by 5 bases and 0 bases, with 11 bases remaining between them. Germline loops: CDR1 LNHDA, CDR2 SQIVND (reference sequence). There are 15 residues in the CDR3. DNA for the CDR3: TGTGCCAGTAGTCTACTAACAAGCTCTGGAAACACCATATATTTT. Translation: CASSLLTSSGNTIYF.

The CDR3 reads CASSSTGGKNEKLFF. CDR3 nucleotide sequence: TGTGCCAGCAGTTCGACAGGGGGGAAAAATGAAAAACTGTTTTTT. The gene calls are TRBV28 and TRBJ1-4; TRBD1 matches 9 bases. Germline V gene lookup returns CDR1 MDHEN and CDR2 SYDVKM. The V segment lost 4 bases and the J segment 5 bases; nucleotides outside the gene matches: 5. The CDR3 totals 15 residues.

This clone was observed once. The J gene is TRBJ2-7, the V gene TRBV10-2; 8 nucleotides align to TRBD2. V gave up 2 bases and J gave up 5 bases; unmatched junction bases: 2. Germline V gene data show CDR1 as WSHSY and CDR2 as SAAADI. The CDR3 extends over 13 amino acids. The CDR3 here is CASSEMGLDEQYV. In nucleotides, the CDR3 is TGCGCCAGCAGTGAGATGGGACTAGACGAGCAGTACGTC.

CDR3 coding DNA: TGTGCCAGCAGCGGGACAGGGACAGGACAGCCCCAGCATTTT. Residues: CASSGTGTGQPQHF. This chain joins TRBV4-2 and TRBJ1-5, with 9 bases that match TRBD1. With V trimmed by 5 bases and J by 7 bases, 6 bases remained unmatched. The length of the CDR3 is 14 residues. Germline lookup yields CDR1 LGHNA and CDR2 YNFKEQ.

V gene TRBV9 combines with J gene TRBJ2-3; D not certain. This CDR3 is 13 amino acids long. V was trimmed by 1 base and J by 4 bases, leaving 7 bases between them. CDR1 is SGDLS and CDR2 is YYNGEE in the germline V gene. In nucleotides, the CDR3 is TGTGCCAGCAGCGTACGCCCAGCAGATACGCAGTATTTT. Protein sequence: CASSVRPADTQYF.

This clone has just one count. The chain combines TRBV12-3 or TRBV12-4 with TRBJ1-1; the D is unclear. V was cut by 6 bases and J by 1 base, with 6 bases left in between. The CDR3 covers 12 residues. The CDR3 DNA reads as TGTGCCAGCAGACTATCGAACACTGAAGCTTTCTTT. Amino acids: CASRLSNTEAFF.

The chain has TRBV5-1 and TRBJ2-3; D possibly corresponds to TRBD1 (6 bases). Germline V gene sequence: CDR1 SGHRS, CDR2 YFSETQ. The CDR3 runs 14 residues. Trimming removed 4 bases from V and 5 bases from J, with 14 bases in between. Here the CDR3 DNA reads TGCGCCAGCAGCCCCGGACAGACGAAAGATACGCAGTATTTT. Its protein is CASSPGQTKDTQYF.

V and J are TRBV10-3 and TRBJ1-2; D may be TRBD1 (6 bases). CDR3 length: 14 amino acids. The V end lost 0 bases, the J end lost 8 bases, and 13 bases lay between the germline ends. Germline V gives CDR1 ENHRY, CDR2 SYGVKD. As DNA, the CDR3 is TGTGCCATCAGTGAGTCGGAGATAGGGGGAGGCTACACCTTC. This translates into CAISESEIGGGYTF.

This sequence joins TRBV23-1 and TRBJ2-3; 15 bases map to TRBD2. TRBV23-1 is flagged as an ORF with uncertain function. The CDR3 has 17 residues. Trimming cost V 4 bases and J 3 bases; bases outside gene matches: 5. The CDR3 coding sequence is TGCGCCAGCAGTCCCGGGACTAGCGGGAGGCGGACAGATACGCAGTATTTT. Translating it yields CASSPGTSGRRTDTQYF.

The V call is TRBV6-2 or TRBV6-3, the J call TRBJ1-1; TRBD1 matches at 8 bases. The germline V gene has CDR1 MNHEY and CDR2 SVGEGT. This CDR3 spans 14 amino acids. V gave up 5 bases and J gave up 1 base; unmatched junction bases: 3. The CDR3 here is CASSGQGKNTEAFF. The CDR3 bases are TGTGCCAGCAGTGGACAGGGTAAGAACACTGAAGCTTTCTTT.

This chain joins TRBV4-3 and TRBJ2-3; 10 bases agree with TRBD2. V shed 2 bases and J 5 bases; nucleotides not matched to a gene: 7. The V gene's germline CDR1 is LGHNA and CDR2 YSLEER. The CDR3 loop spans 16 amino acids. CDR3 sequence (DNA): TGCGCCAGCAGCCAAACATTAGCGGGGGGACGAGATACGCAGTATTTT. This codes for CASSQTLAGGRDTQYF.

The chain couples TRBV27 to TRBJ2-7, with D possibly matching TRBD1 (6 bases). Germline-derived CDR1 and CDR2 are MNHEY and SMNVEV (reference sequence). The CDR3 is made up of 14 amino acids. Trimming took 2 bases from V and 5 from J, leaving 13 bases between them. The CDR3 here is CASSLNRELNEQYF. The CDR3 nucleotides read TGTGCCAGCAGTTTAAACAGGGAGTTGAACGAGCAGTACTTC.

The chain recombines TRBV6-5 with TRBJ1-1; D is unclear. In germline, CDR1 is MNHEY, CDR2 SVGAGI. The CDR3 length is 13 residues. V gave up 4 bases and J gave up 4 bases, with 10 bases separating them. CDR3 sequence: CASSCSGCTEAFF. The CDR3 DNA follows: TGTGCCAGCAGTTGTTCGGGGTGCACTGAAGCTTTCTTT.

The chain is built from TRBV12-5 and TRBJ2-2; 7 positions agree with TRBD1. CDR1 is LGHNT, CDR2 FRNRAP, per germline. This CDR3 spans 17 amino acids. The V gene end was trimmed by 5 bases and the J gene end by 0 bases; junction bases not matched to a gene: 9. The CDR3 reads CASGTHRGTANTGELFF. The CDR3 DNA reads TGTGCTAGTGGTACTCACCGAGGGACAGCGAACACCGGGGAGCTGTTTTTT. Full variable domain (rest looked up from reference TRBV12-5 and TRBJ2-2): DARVTQTPRHKVTEMGQEVTMRCQPILGHNTVFWYRQTMMQGLELLAYFRNRAPLDDSGMPKDRFSAEMPDATLATLKIQPSEPRDSAVYFCASGTHRGTANTGELFFGEGSRLTVL.

V usage is TRBV9 and J usage is TRBJ1-2; the D gene is possibly TRBD1 (5 bases). Germline CDR1 reads SGDLS; CDR2 reads YYNGEE. This CDR3 contains 13 residues. With 0 bases removed from V and 5 bases from J, the gap between germline ends came to 8 bases. The CDR3: CASSVGRGYGYTF. In DNA form, the CDR3 reads TGTGCCAGCAGCGTAGGAAGGGGTTATGGCTACACCTTC.

This clone has just a few counts. The rearrangement joins TRBV19 to TRBJ1-3, with 9 bases aligning to TRBD1. CDR3 length: 17 amino acids. Looked up from germline, CDR1 is LNHDA and CDR2 is SQIVND (reference sequence). After removal of 7 bases from V and 0 bases from J, the junction contained 10 bases not matched to a gene. CDR3 DNA sequence: TGTGCCAGTACCCCGAACAGGGGGCTCCTCTCTGGAAACACCATATATTTT. It is translated as CASTPNRGLLSGNTIYF.